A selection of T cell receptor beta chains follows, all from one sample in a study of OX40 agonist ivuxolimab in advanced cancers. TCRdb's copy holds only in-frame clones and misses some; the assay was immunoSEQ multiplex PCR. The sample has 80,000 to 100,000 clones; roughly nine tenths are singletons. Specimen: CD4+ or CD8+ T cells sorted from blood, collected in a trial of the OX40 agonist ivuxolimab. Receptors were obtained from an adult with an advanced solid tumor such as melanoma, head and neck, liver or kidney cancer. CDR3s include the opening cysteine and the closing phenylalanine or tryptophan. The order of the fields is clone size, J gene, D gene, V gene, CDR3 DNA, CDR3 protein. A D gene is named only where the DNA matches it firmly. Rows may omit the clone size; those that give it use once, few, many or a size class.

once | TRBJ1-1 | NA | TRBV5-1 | TGCGCCAGCAGCTTGGGCCGGGTGAACACTGAAGCTTTCTTT | CASSLGRVNTEAFF
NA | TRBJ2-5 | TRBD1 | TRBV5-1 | TGCGCCAGCAGCGCTGGGACAGGTTATTACCAAGAGACCCAGTACTTC | CASSAGTGYYQETQYF
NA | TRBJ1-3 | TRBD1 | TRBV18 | TGTGCCAGCTCACCACCGTGGCAGGGGGTCGGAAACACCATATATTTT | CASSPPWQGVGNTIYF
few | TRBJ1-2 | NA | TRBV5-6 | TGTGCCAGCAGCTTTTGGTGGTCAAGCGATGGCTACACCTTC | CASSFWWSSDGYTF
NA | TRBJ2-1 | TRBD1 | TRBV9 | TGTGCCAGCAGCATAAAGGGACAGGGCTACAATGAGCAGTTCTTC | CASSIKGQGYNEQFF
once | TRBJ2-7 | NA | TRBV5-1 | TGCGCCAGCAGCTTGGGTCCAGGGAAACCCTACGAGCAGTACTTC | CASSLGPGKPYEQYF
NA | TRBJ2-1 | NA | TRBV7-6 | TGTGCCAGCAGCTTAGACCCGGGCCCGAGGTTGGATGAGCAGTTCTTC | CASSLDPGPRLDEQFF
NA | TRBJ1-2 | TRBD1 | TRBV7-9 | TGTGCCAGCAGCTTAAGGTGGGATCCCTTTCAGGGGGCTAACTATGGCTACACCTTC | CASSLRWDPFQGANYGYTF
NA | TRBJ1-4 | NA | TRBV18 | TGTGCCAGCTCAATTTCCTCGGATAGGAGTGAAAAACTGTTTTTT | CASSISSDRSEKLFF
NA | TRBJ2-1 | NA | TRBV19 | TGTGCCAGTGGGATACCGTACAATGAGCAGTTCTTC | CASGIPYNEQFF
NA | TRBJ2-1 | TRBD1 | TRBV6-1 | TGTGCCAGCAGCTGGACAGGGAGCAATGAGCAGTTCTTC | CASSWTGSNEQFF
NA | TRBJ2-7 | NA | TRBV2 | TGTGCCAGCAGTGAAGGCCTAGTGGGGGCCTACTACGAGCAGTACTTC | CASSEGLVGAYYEQYF
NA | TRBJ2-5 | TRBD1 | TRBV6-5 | TGTGCCAGCAGTATCACAGGGGGTGAAGAGACCCAGTACTTC | CASSITGGEETQYF
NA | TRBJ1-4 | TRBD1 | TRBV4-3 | TGCGCCAGCAGCCATGACCTGACAGGGCCCATGAAAAAACTGTTTTTT | CASSHDLTGPMKKLFF
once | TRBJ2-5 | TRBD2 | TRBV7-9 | TGTGCCAGCAGCCGGACTAGGGAAAGGGAGACCCAGTACTTC | CASSRTRERETQYF
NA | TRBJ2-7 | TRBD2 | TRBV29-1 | TGCAGCGTTTTCGGAAGTAGCGGGGGCTTCCCCGAGCAGTACTTC | CSVFGSSGGFPEQYF
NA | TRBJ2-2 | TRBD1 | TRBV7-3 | TGTGCCAGCAGCTCACAGGGGAGAGACGGGGAGCTGTTTTTT | CASSSQGRDGELFF
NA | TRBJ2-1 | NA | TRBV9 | TGTGCCAGCAGCGTAAAGGACCCTCACCGGACTTGGACCAATGAGCAGTTCTTC | CASSVKDPHRTWTNEQFF
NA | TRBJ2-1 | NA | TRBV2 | TGTGCCAGCAGTTCCCCGATACGGGCTTATAACTACAATGAGCAGTTCTTC | CASSSPIRAYNYNEQFF
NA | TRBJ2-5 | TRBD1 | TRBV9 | TGTGCCAGCAGCGCGCGGGACAGGGGAACTCGGGGGACCCAGTACTTC | CASSARDRGTRGTQYF
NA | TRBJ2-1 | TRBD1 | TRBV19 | TGTGCCAGTAGCCCCGGGACAGGGCGTGAGCAGTTCTTC | CASSPGTGREQFF
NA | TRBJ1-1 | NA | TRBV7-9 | TGTGCCAGCAGTTTGACGGAGGAAAACACTGAAGCTTTCTTT | CASSLTEENTEAFF
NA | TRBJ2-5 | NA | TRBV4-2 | TGTGCCAGCAGCCAAGAAGGCGGGACTCATTTCGGGGAGACCCAGTACTTC | CASSQEGGTHFGETQYF
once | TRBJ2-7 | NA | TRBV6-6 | TGTGCCAGCAGTTTCTTAGACCCTAGGGTCCACGAGCAGTACTTC | CASSFLDPRVHEQYF
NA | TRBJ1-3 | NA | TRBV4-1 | TGCGCCAGCAGCCAAGTTCTTGAGGGAGGGTCTGGAAACACCATATATTTT | CASSQVLEGGSGNTIYF
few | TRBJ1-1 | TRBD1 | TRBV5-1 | TGCGCCAGCAGCCTCGGGACAGCCGACCGGGGTTTCTTT | CASSLGTADRGFF
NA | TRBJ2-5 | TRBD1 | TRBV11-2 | TGTGCCAGCAGGCGACAGGGGGGTGGAGAGACCCAGTACTTC | CASRRQGGGETQYF
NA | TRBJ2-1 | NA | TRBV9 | TGTGCCAGCAGCTTCAGTACTAGTGGGGGGCTCCAACCCGCGGGCAATGAGCAGTTCTTC | CASSFSTSGGLQPAGNEQFF
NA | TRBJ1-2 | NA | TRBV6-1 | TGTGCCAGCAGACCGGACACCGACTATGGCTACACCTTC | CASRPDTDYGYTF
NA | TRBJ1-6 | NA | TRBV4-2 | TGTGCCAGCAGCCAAGAACTATGGCGGGCCGGGAGCTCCTATAATTCACCCCTCCACTTT | CASSQELWRAGSSYNSPLHF
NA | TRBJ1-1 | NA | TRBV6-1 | TGTGCCAGCAGTGAACGGGGGACTGAAGCTTTCTTT | CASSERGTEAFF
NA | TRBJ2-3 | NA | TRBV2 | TGTGCCAGCAGTCAGGACAGAGAAAGCACAGATACGCAGTATTTT | CASSQDRESTDTQYF
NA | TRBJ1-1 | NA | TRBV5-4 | TGTGCCGCCGGAAGGGGGTCCCGTGGGAACACTGAAGCTTTCTTT | CAAGRGSRGNTEAFF
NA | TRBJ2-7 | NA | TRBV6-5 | TGTGCCATCAGTGAAGGGGGGCACGAGCAGTACTTC | CAISEGGHEQYF
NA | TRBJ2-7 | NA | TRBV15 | TGTGCCACCAGCAGAGATAGTCGGAGCTCCTACGAGCAGTACTTC | CATSRDSRSSYEQYF
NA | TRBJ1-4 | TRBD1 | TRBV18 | TGTGCCAGCACCGGACAGGGAGGAGACGAAAAACTGTTTTTT | CASTGQGGDEKLFF
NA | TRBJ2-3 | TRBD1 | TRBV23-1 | TGCGCCAGCAGTCATAGAAAGTACGGACAGGGGGGCACAGATACGCAGTATTTT | CASSHRKYGQGGTDTQYF
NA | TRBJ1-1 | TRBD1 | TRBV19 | TGTGCCAGTAGGGCGACAGGGGGCACTGAAGCTTTCTTT | CASRATGGTEAFF